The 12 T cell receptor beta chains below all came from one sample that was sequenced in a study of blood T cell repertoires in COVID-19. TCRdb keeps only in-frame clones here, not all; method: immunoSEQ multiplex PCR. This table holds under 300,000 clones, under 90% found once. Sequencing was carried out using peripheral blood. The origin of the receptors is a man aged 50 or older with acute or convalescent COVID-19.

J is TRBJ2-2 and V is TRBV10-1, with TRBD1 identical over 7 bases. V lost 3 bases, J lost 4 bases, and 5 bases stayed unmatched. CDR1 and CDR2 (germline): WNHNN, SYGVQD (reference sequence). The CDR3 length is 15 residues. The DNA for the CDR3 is TGCGCCAGCAGTGACTCAGGGGGAAGCACCGGGGAGCTGTTTTTT. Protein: CASSDSGGSTGELFF.

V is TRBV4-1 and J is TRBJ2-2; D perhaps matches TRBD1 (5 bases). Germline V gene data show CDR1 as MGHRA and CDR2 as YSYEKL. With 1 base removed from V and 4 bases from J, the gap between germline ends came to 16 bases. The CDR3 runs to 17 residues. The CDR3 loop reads CASSQVESTQGTGELFF. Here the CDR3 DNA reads TGCGCCAGCAGCCAAGTCGAAAGTACCCAGGGCACCGGGGAGCTGTTTTTT.

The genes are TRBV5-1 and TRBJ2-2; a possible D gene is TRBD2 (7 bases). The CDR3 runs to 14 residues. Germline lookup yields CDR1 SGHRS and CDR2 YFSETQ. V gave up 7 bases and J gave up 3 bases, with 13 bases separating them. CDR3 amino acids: CASGGGADTGELFF. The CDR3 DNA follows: TGCGCCAGCGGAGGGGGGGCGGACACCGGGGAGCTGTTTTTT.

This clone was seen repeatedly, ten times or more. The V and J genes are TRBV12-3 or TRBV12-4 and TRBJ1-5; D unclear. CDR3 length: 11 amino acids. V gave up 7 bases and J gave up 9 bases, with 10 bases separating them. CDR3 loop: CASNGRGPQHF. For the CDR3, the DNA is TGTGCCAGCAACGGCCGGGGGCCCCAGCATTTT.

This chain's CDR3 is CASSSQGRNTEAFF. CDR3 nucleotides: TGTGCCAGCAGCAGCCAGGGGCGGAACACTGAAGCTTTCTTT. This sequence joins TRBV5-6 and TRBJ1-1, with a possible D match to TRBD1 (6 bases). V shed 4 bases and J shed 1 base, with 11 bases lying between them. This CDR3 has 14 residues. CDR1 is SGHDT, CDR2 YYEEEE, per germline.

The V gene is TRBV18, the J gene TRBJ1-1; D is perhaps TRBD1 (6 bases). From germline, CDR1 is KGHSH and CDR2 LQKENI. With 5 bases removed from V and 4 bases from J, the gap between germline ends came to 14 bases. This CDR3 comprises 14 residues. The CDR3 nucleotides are TGTGCCAGCTCATCCTACAGGGATCGCACTGAAGCTTTCTTT. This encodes CASSSYRDRTEAFF.

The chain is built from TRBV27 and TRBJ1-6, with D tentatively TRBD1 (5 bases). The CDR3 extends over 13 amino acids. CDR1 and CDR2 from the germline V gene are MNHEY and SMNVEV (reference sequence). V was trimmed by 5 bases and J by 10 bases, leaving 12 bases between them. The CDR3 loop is CASSRGTRSPLHF. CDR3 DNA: TGTGCCAGCAGTCGGGGGACGAGGTCACCCCTCCACTTT.

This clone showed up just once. CDR3 residues: CASMEAGGSPAGGYTF. CDR3 bases: TGTGCCAGCATGGAGGCAGGGGGCTCTCCAGCGGGAGGCTACACCTTC. The chain employs TRBV5-4 and TRBJ1-2, with 8 bases lining up with TRBD1. Germline loops: CDR1 SGHNT, CDR2 YYREEE (reference sequence). This CDR3 contains 16 residues. With V trimmed by 6 bases and J by 8 bases, 18 bases remained unmatched.

CDR3 bases: TGTGCCAGCAGCTTCGGCTCGACAGATTCACCCCTCCACTTT. Its protein product is CASSFGSTDSPLHF. The chain is built from TRBV5-6 and TRBJ1-6; a possible D gene is TRBD1 (5 bases). The germline V and J ends were trimmed by 2 bases and 8 bases, with 11 bases remaining between them. The CDR3 is 14 amino acids. Germline V lookup: CDR1 SGHDT, CDR2 YYEEEE.

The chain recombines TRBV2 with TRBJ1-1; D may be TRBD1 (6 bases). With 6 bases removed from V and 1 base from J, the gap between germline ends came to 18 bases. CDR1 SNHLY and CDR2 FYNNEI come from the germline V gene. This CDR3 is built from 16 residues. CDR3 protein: CASSRGGAWENTEAFF. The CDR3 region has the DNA TGTGCCAGCAGCCGCGGGGGGGCATGGGAGAACACTGAAGCTTTCTTT.

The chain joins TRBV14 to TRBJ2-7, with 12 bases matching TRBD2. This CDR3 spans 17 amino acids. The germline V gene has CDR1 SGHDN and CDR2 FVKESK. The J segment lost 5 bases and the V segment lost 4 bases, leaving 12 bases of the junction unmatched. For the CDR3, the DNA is TGTGCCAGCAGCCGCACTAGCGGGGGGAATCTTAGAAACGAGCAGTACTTC. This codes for CASSRTSGGNLRNEQYF.

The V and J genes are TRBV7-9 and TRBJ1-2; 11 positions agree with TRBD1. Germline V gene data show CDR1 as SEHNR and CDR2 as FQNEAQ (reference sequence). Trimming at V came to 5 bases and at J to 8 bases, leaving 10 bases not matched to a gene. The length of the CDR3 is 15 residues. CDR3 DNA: TGTGCCAGCAGCCCCACCGGGACAGGGGGTAGAGGCTACACCTTC. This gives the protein CASSPTGTGGRGYTF.